This T cell receptor (beta chain) was observed in a study of blood T cell repertoires in COVID-19. CDR3 length: 14 amino acids. V was trimmed by 7 bases and J by 0 bases, leaving 11 bases between them. Germline V gene data show CDR1 as KGHDR and CDR2 as SFDVKD. Authors' methods: Amplification from reference gene primers served as the basis for estimated nucleated cell counts. Clones were sequenced by immunoSEQ multiplex PCR, and TCRdb holds only the in-frame ones, with some missing. D and trimming were read from the DNA, whereas the V and J calls and clone size are those reported in that table. The sample includes approximately 300,000 clones, approximately 88% of them seen just once. Recovered participants had two consecutive negative NP/OP PCR tests, healthcare professional clearance, or symptom resolution.

Specimen: PBMCs or T cells enriched from blood (not recorded which). The source is a man between 60 and 75 years old who had recovered from COVID-19. This chain connects TRBV24-1 to TRBJ1-1; D gene uncertain. The CDR3 protein is CATRPPGLNTEAFF. CDR3 bases: TGTGCCACCAGGCCCCCGGGATTGAACACTGAAGCTTTCTTT.